Listed below are T cell receptor beta chains from one sample, sequenced in a study of T cell responses to AZD1222 COVID-19 vaccine. TCRdb's copy holds only in-frame clones and misses some; the assay was immunoSEQ multiplex PCR. There are approximately 64,000 clones in the sample; roughly 84% occur only once, and 6.5% to 8% lies in the top ten. Sequencing used peripheral blood, obtained on day 0 of AZD1222 vaccination. The receptors were sampled from an adult in good health. Both conserved end residues are part of each CDR3. The D gene is left open where the match is weak. Some rows have no size entry. The others give once, few or many, or a class for an expanded clone.

d_call j_call v_call clone_size cdr3_aa cdr3_nt
NA TRBJ1-2 TRBV10-1 NA CASRQAFYGYTF TGCGCCAGCAGACAAGCCTTCTATGGCTACACCTTC
NA TRBJ2-7 TRBV19 NA CASSPRPDGSYEQYF TGTGCCAGTAGCCCCCGACCAGACGGCTCCTACGAGCAGTACTTC
NA TRBJ1-1 TRBV30 NA CAWSVLQGETEAFF TGTGCCTGGAGTGTACTTCAGGGAGAGACTGAAGCTTTCTTT
NA TRBJ2-7 TRBV7-8 NA CASSLRRITPYEQYF TGTGCCAGCAGCTTGCGACGGATCACCCCCTACGAGCAGTACTTC
NA TRBJ1-5 TRBV9 NA CASGDSNQPQHF TGTGCAAGCGGGGATAGCAATCAGCCCCAGCATTTT
NA TRBJ2-7 TRBV9 NA CASSVAHRTMWEQYF TGTGCCAGCAGCGTAGCGCACAGGACTATGTGGGAGCAGTACTTC
TRBD2 TRBJ2-3 TRBV5-8 NA CASSFGAGGTDTQYF TGTGCCAGCAGCTTTGGCGCGGGGGGCACAGATACGCAGTATTTT
NA TRBJ1-5 TRBV7-9 NA CASSSGTLQPQHF TGTGCCAGCAGCTCCGGGACACTTCAGCCCCAGCATTTT
NA TRBJ1-6 TRBV6-5 NA CASRTQSSYNSPLHF TGTGCCAGCAGAACCCAAAGCTCCTATAATTCACCCCTCCACTTT
NA TRBJ2-3 TRBV20-1 NA CSASPKARGLAGASTDTQYF TGCAGTGCTAGTCCTAAAGCCAGGGGGCTGGCGGGGGCCAGCACAGATACGCAGTATTTT
TRBD2 TRBJ2-3 TRBV10-1 NA CASSGLAGTLTDTQYF TGCGCCAGCAGTGGACTAGCGGGGACACTCACAGATACGCAGTATTTT
NA TRBJ1-2 TRBV6-5 NA CATRVNNYGYTF TGTGCCACCCGAGTGAATAACTATGGCTACACCTTC
NA TRBJ1-5 TRBV3-1/TRBV3-2 NA CASSQDEWLGQPQHF TGTGCCAGCAGCCAAGATGAGTGGCTAGGTCAGCCCCAGCATTTT
NA TRBJ1-4 TRBV2 NA CASKEVATNEKLFF TGTGCCAGCAAAGAGGTTGCAACTAATGAAAAACTGTTTTTT
NA TRBJ2-1 TRBV11-2 NA CASSPTGISYNEQFF TGTGCCAGCAGCCCTACAGGGATCTCCTACAATGAGCAGTTCTTC
TRBD1 TRBJ1-5 TRBV5-1 NA CARKEGAIPRNQPQHF TGCGCCAGGAAAGAGGGGGCAATACCCCGTAATCAGCCCCAGCATTTT
TRBD1 TRBJ1-2 TRBV2 NA CARDPGGTYGYTF TGTGCCAGAGATCCAGGGGGGACCTATGGCTACACCTTC
NA TRBJ1-6 TRBV27 NA CASSRTVEPYNSPLHF TGTGCCAGCAGCCGTACCGTTGAGCCCTATAATTCACCCCTCCACTTT
NA TRBJ1-6 TRBV27 once CASSFTRGSYNSPLHF TGTGCCAGCAGTTTCACTCGAGGATCCTATAATTCACCCCTCCACTTT
NA TRBJ1-1 TRBV29-1 NA CSVTGSSNTEAFF TGCAGCGTGACGGGCAGCTCGAACACTGAAGCTTTCTTT
TRBD1 TRBJ1-6 TRBV28 NA CASLPVSQGNSPLHF TGTGCCAGCCTTCCCGTTTCACAGGGGAATTCACCCCTCCACTTT
NA TRBJ2-7 TRBV1 NA CTSSQDNRRRVGGEQYF TGCACCAGCAGCCAAGATAATAGGCGGCGGGTAGGAGGCGAGCAGTACTTC
TRBD2 TRBJ2-2 TRBV7-8 NA CASSLVQASGGAAGELFF TGTGCCAGCAGCTTAGTTCAGGCTAGCGGGGGGGCCGCCGGGGAGCTGTTTTTT
NA TRBJ1-4 TRBV14 NA CASSHPSWEEKLFF TGTGCCAGCAGCCACCCAAGTTGGGAGGAAAAACTGTTTTTT
TRBD2 TRBJ2-5 TRBV7-2 NA CASSLVRGGQETQYF TGTGCCAGCAGCTTAGTTCGGGGGGGCCAAGAGACCCAGTACTTC
NA TRBJ1-6 TRBV5-3 once CARSLEAGTREHF TGTGCCAGAAGCTTGGAAGCCGGGACACGGGAACACTTT
NA TRBJ2-2 TRBV19 NA CASSIRKGGELFF TGTGCCAGTAGTATTCGTAAAGGCGGGGAGCTGTTTTTT
TRBD1 TRBJ2-7 TRBV7-9 NA CASSFPGQGVYEQYF TGTGCCAGCAGCTTCCCGGGACAGGGGGTTTACGAGCAGTACTTC
TRBD1 TRBJ1-1 TRBV6-5 NA CASSYSTGRGSTEAFF TGTGCCAGCAGTTACTCGACAGGGAGGGGGTCCACTGAAGCTTTCTTT
NA TRBJ1-2 TRBV25-1 NA CASSEQTHYGYTF TGTGCCAGCAGTGAACAAACCCACTATGGCTACACCTTC
TRBD1 TRBJ2-7 TRBV5-1 NA CASSLGDRITYEQYF TGCGCCAGCAGCTTGGGGGACAGGATCACCTACGAGCAGTACTTC
NA TRBJ2-7 TRBV28 NA CASSPGRGPYEQYF TGTGCCAGCAGTCCCGGACGGGGGCCCTACGAGCAGTACTTC
NA TRBJ1-2 TRBV6-1 NA CASSGGVQGSEYGYTF TGTGCCAGCAGTGGCGGGGTCCAGGGATCGGAATATGGCTACACCTTC
TRBD1 TRBJ2-3 TRBV9 NA CASSFQGGTDTQYF TGTGCCAGCAGCTTTCAGGGGGGCACAGATACGCAGTATTTT
NA TRBJ1-1 TRBV6-1 NA CASSEGERVWTEAFF TGTGCCAGCAGTGAAGGGGAGAGGGTTTGGACTGAAGCTTTCTTT
TRBD1 TRBJ2-7 TRBV10-3 NA CATTIGTGEFEQYF TGTGCCACAACCATAGGGACAGGGGAGTTCGAGCAGTACTTC
TRBD2 TRBJ2-1 TRBV2 NA CASRDLLAGAYNEQFF TGTGCCAGCAGAGACCTTTTAGCGGGGGCCTACAATGAGCAGTTCTTC
TRBD1 TRBJ1-5 TRBV2 NA CASSGQGYQPQHF TGTGCCAGCAGTGGACAGGGGTATCAGCCCCAGCATTTT
TRBD1 TRBJ2-7 TRBV6-2/TRBV6-3 NA CASSLGAAGQGAQSSYEQYF TGTGCCAGCAGTTTGGGGGCCGCGGGACAGGGGGCTCAGTCCTCCTACGAGCAGTACTTC
NA TRBJ1-6 TRBV5-4 few CASSFGSSPLHF TGTGCCAGCAGCTTCGGGAGCTCACCCCTCCACTTT
NA TRBJ2-3 TRBV14 NA CASSPTYTDTQYF TGTGCCAGCAGCCCCACTTACACAGATACGCAGTATTTT
NA TRBJ2-5 TRBV10-2 NA CASSELTRGVRAQETQYF TGCGCCAGCAGTGAGTTAACGCGGGGAGTTAGGGCCCAAGAGACCCAGTACTTC
NA TRBJ2-3 TRBV7-2 NA CASSLLSGRTDTQYF TGTGCCAGCAGCTTACTTAGCGGCCGCACAGATACGCAGTATTTT
NA TRBJ1-5 TRBV6-2/TRBV6-3 NA CASSYRGSSNQPQHF TGTGCCAGCAGTTACAGGGGATCTAGCAATCAGCCCCAGCATTTT
NA TRBJ2-7 TRBV7-2 few CASSLTTGSSYEQYF TGTGCCAGCAGCTTGACGACAGGATCCTCCTACGAGCAGTACTTC
NA TRBJ2-1 TRBV11-3 NA CASSLFHKNEQFF TGTGCCAGCAGCTTATTCCATAAGAATGAGCAGTTCTTC
NA TRBJ1-1 TRBV7-8 NA CASSPLRAKLLRWDTEAFF TGTGCCAGCAGCCCCCTCCGGGCAAAACTTCTAAGGTGGGACACTGAAGCTTTCTTT
NA TRBJ1-1 TRBV12-5 once CASGLWENTEAFF TGTGCTAGTGGTTTATGGGAGAACACTGAAGCTTTCTTT
NA TRBJ2-3 TRBV6-6 once CAVEDTDTQYF TGTGCCGTAGAAGACACAGATACGCAGTATTTT
NA TRBJ1-4 TRBV6-6 NA CASSYGSVRGEKLFF TGTGCCAGCAGTTACGGTTCTGTGAGGGGTGAAAAACTGTTTTTT
TRBD1 TRBJ1-2 TRBV6-2/TRBV6-3 once CASRPYSDRAHGYTF TGTGCCAGCAGGCCTTATTCGGACAGGGCCCATGGCTACACCTTC
NA TRBJ1-5 TRBV10-2 medium-sized CASSETGYQPQHF TGCGCCAGCAGTGAGACGGGTTATCAGCCCCAGCATTTT
TRBD1 TRBJ1-1 TRBV11-2 NA CASSIATGTNTEAFF TGTGCCAGCAGCATCGCGACAGGGACGAACACTGAAGCTTTCTTT
NA TRBJ1-3 TRBV18 NA CASSPMTIRAGNTIYF TGTGCCAGCTCACCGATGACGATACGGGCTGGAAACACCATATATTTT